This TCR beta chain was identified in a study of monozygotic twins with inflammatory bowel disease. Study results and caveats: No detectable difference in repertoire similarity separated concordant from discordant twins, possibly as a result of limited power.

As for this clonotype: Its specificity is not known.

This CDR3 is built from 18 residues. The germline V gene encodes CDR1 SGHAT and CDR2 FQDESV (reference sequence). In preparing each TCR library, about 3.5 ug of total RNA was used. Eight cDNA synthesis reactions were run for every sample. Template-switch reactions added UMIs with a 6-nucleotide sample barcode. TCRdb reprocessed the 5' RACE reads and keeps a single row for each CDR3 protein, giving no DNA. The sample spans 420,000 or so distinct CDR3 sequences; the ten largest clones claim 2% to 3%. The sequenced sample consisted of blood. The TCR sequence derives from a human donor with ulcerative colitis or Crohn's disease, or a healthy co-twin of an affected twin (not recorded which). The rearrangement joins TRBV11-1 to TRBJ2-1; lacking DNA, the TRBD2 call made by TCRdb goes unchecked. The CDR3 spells CASSPRTSRQGSYNEQFF. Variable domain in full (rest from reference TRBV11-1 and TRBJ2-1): EAEVAQSPRYKITEKSQAVAFWCDPISGHATLYWYRQILGQGPELLVQFQDESVVDDSQLPKDRFSAERLKGVDSTLKIQPAELGDSAMYLCASSPRTSRQGSYNEQFFGPGTRLTVL.